The next 29 T cell receptor beta chains were all read from a single sample in a study of T cells in Graves' hyperthyroidism and ophthalmopathy (dated by TCRdb to about 2019). The library was built by means of multiplex PCR. Sequencing took place on an Illumina HiSeq 2000. TCR beta CDR3 regions were amplified from RNA transcripts. The first round of RT-PCR for the TCR CDR3 was performed with the HTBI primer set and the Qiagen OneStep RT-PCR kit. TCRdb itself trimmed the public reads at Q25 with fastp, ran MiXCR and retained productive beta chains. Rows merge per CDR3 protein into single entries with the most common DNA and genes. The sample data list roughly 93,000 distinct CDR3 sequences, and roughly 49% of these were observed just once. 27% of the sample goes to the ten largest clones. The specimen sequenced was blood. The receptor set was obtained from a woman between 40 and 50 years old with Graves' hyperthyroidism.

The rearrangement uses TRBV25-1 and TRBJ1-2; D ambiguous. V shed 7 bases and J shed 2 bases, with 8 bases lying between them. The CDR3 has 12 amino acids. Looked up from germline, CDR1 is MGHDK and CDR2 is SYGVNS. The CDR3 sequence is CASNGGNYGYTF. CDR3 bases: TGTGCCAGCAATGGAGGGAACTATGGCTACACCTTC.

This clonotype was observed at least ten times. The DNA for the CDR3 is TGTGCCAGCAGCTTAGAGTTCACGGGACCGAACACCGGGGAGCTGTTTTTT. Residues: CASSLEFTGPNTGELFF. This chain uses TRBV7-2 with TRBJ2-2, with D perhaps being TRBD1 or TRBD2 (5 bases each). Trimming took 1 base from V and 0 from J, leaving 12 bases between them. There are 17 residues in the CDR3. In germline, CDR1 is SGHTA, CDR2 FQGNSA.

This clonotype was seen only a few times. The junction departs from germline at one end; a sequencing error may be responsible. The J gene is TRBJ2-2, the V gene TRBV5-4; possible D gene TRBD1, 5 bases. The germline CDR1 and CDR2 sequences are SGHNT and YYREEE (reference sequence). This CDR3 spans 12 amino acids. The chain's CDR3 is CASSFQGGELFF. In nucleotides, the CDR3 is TGCGCCAGCAGCTTCCAGGGAGGGGAGCTGTTTTTT.

The table lists this clonotype with many counts. The genes are TRBV10-2 and TRBJ2-3, with TRBD2 matching over 8 bases. CDR3 length: 14 amino acids. Germline V gene sequence: CDR1 WSHSY, CDR2 SAAADI. Unmatched junction bases numbered 4, after V lost 7 bases and J lost 1 base. CDR3 bases: TGCGCCAGCATGGGACTAGGGCGCACAGATACGCAGTATTTT. Protein: CASMGLGRTDTQYF.

This clonotype has a handful of counts. A much larger clone is a single base away; this may be a read error. The chain employs TRBV7-9 and TRBJ2-5, with 11 bases that match TRBD2. The CDR3 length is 15 residues. Looked up from germline, CDR1 is SEHNR and CDR2 is FQNEAQ (reference sequence). CDR3 sequence reads: CAGSTTSGSRETQYF. CDR3 coding DNA: TGTGCCGGCAGCACCACTAGCGGGAGTCGTGAGACCCAGTACTTC.

The chain uses TRBV25-1 and TRBJ2-5; 9 bases fit TRBD1. Per the germline V gene, CDR1 is MGHDK and CDR2 is SYGVNS. J was trimmed by 5 bases and V by 4 bases; bases with no gene match: 11. CDR3 length: 16 residues. For the CDR3, the DNA is TGTGCCAGCAGTGCAGGGACAGGGAGTAGACCGGAGACCCAGTACTTC. Protein product: CASSAGTGSRPETQYF.

With respect to this clonotype: This CDR3 fails to terminate in the conserved phenylalanine or tryptophan, so it likely reflects a read error. It is unclear where the CDR3 begins or ends on the DNA, so no DNA is shown, and the CDR3 is as TCRdb lists it. This chain uses TRBV10-3 with TRBJ1-3. The CDR3 length equals 10 residues, ends included. Germline loops: CDR1 ENHRY, CDR2 SYGVKD. The chain's CDR3 is CAISESGHDS.

V gene TRBV12-3 or TRBV12-4 combines with J gene TRBJ1-3; 7 nucleotides align to TRBD1. The CDR3 runs to 12 residues. The V gene end was trimmed by 7 bases and the J gene end by 7 bases; junction bases not matched to a gene: 4. In DNA, the CDR3 is TGTGCCAGCAATGGCAGGGGGAACACCATATATTTT. Amino acid sequence: CASNGRGNTIYF.

The V call is TRBV7-2, the J call TRBJ1-6; 8 bases fit TRBD1. The J segment lost 8 bases and the V segment lost 1 base, leaving 1 base of the junction unmatched. Germline V gives CDR1 SGHTA, CDR2 FQGNSA. The CDR3 is 14 residues long. The CDR3 DNA is TGTGCCAGCAGCTTAGGACAGGGGTATTCACCCCTCCACTTT. The encoded protein is CASSLGQGYSPLHF.

This clonotype has at least ten counts. This chain uses TRBV5-1 with TRBJ1-2; no clear D gene. Germline V CDR1 and CDR2: SGHRS, YFSETQ. This CDR3 is 14 amino acids long. V gave up 0 bases and J gave up 2 bases, with 8 bases separating them. As DNA, the CDR3 is TGCGCCAGCAGCTTGGAAAACATCAACTATGGCTACACCTTC. Amino acid sequence: CASSLENINYGYTF.

The chain combines TRBV29-1 with TRBJ1-1, with D possibly matching TRBD1 (5 bases). The ends were cut back, 6 bases at V and 0 bases at J, with 11 bases in the middle. The CDR3 length is 13 residues. Germline CDR1 is SQVTM and CDR2 is ANQGSEA. The CDR3 loop reads CSVAGPMNTEAFF. CDR3 DNA: TGCAGCGTGGCAGGGCCCATGAACACTGAAGCTTTCTTT.

Comments on this clonotype: The CDR3 does not end in the conserved phenylalanine or tryptophan, so this is likely a read error. J is TRBJ2-2 and V is TRBV5-8; a weak D match, TRBD2 (6 bases). The CDR3 has 16 residues. The V gene lost 4 bases and the J gene lost 4 bases, with 17 bases spanning the gap. CDR1 is SGHTS, CDR2 YDEGEE, per germline. The chain's CDR3 is CASSVEPGVGTGELFL. The CDR3 DNA follows: TGTGCCAGCAGCGTTGAGCCGGGGGTGGGCACCGGGGAGCTGTTTCTT.

This clonotype was seen only a few times. The gene calls are TRBV5-1 and TRBJ2-3; TRBD1 matches 9 bases. V lost 6 bases to trimming and J lost 4 bases; unmatched junction nucleotides: 9. The length of the CDR3 is 15 residues. Germline CDR1 is SGHRS and CDR2 is YFSETQ. The CDR3 DNA is TGCGCCAGCACCTTAGGACAGGGGAACGCAGATACGCAGTATTTT. Translated: CASTLGQGNADTQYF.

The V call is TRBV15, the J call TRBJ1-2; TRBD1 is a possible D gene (6 bases). Between the trimmed V and J ends, which lost 1 base and 8 bases, there was a span of 29 bases. The CDR3 runs to 19 residues. Germline CDR1 and CDR2: LNHNV and YYDKDF (reference sequence). The CDR3 nucleotides read TGTGCCACCAGCAGAGGGGGCAGCTTAGAGCCCCGACAGGTTCTCGGCTACACCTTC. This encodes CATSRGGSLEPRQVLGYTF.

With respect to this clonotype: The junction departs from germline at one end; a sequencing error may be responsible. The chain links TRBV7-9 to TRBJ1-4; D is ambiguous. This CDR3 comprises 15 residues. Germline CDR1 SEHNR, CDR2 FQNEAQ (reference sequence). The CDR3 sequence: CASSPNPTTNEKLVF. CDR3 in DNA: TGTGCCAGCAGCCCTAACCCCACAACTAATGAAAAACTGGTTTTT. The entire variable domain, with the rest obtained from reference TRBV7-9 and TRBJ1-4, is as follows: DTGVSQNPRHKITKRGQNVTFRCDPISEHNRLYWYRQTLGQGPEFLTYFQNEAQLEKSRLLSDRFSAERPKGSFSTLEIQRTEQGDSAMYLCASSPNPTTNEKLVFGSGTQLSVL.

Regarding this clonotype: The conserved phenylalanine or tryptophan normally closing the CDR3 is absent here, so this likely arose from a read error. No DNA is shown, since the ends of the CDR3 on it are uncertain; the CDR3 is the one TCRdb lists. This chain's CDR3 is CAISESKGFNTEAFS. The chain employs TRBV10-3 and TRBJ1-1. Germline-derived CDR1 and CDR2 are ENHRY and SYGVKD. The CDR3 spans 15 amino acids, including both terminal residues.

Concerning this clonotype: Possible read error: a much larger clone is one base away. The rearrangement joins TRBV29-1 to TRBJ1-4, with 7 bases aligning to TRBD1. V shed 5 bases, J shed 2 bases, and the junction held 2 bases outside the gene matches. This CDR3 is 13 amino acids long. CDR1 is SQVTM and CDR2 is ANQGSEA in the germline V gene. The CDR3 DNA reads TGCAGCGTTAGAGGGGGCACTAATGAAAAACTGTTTTTT. As protein: CSVRGGTNEKLFF.

This clonotype was counted a few times. The rearrangement joins TRBV20-1 to TRBJ2-3, with D uncertain. Germline CDR1 is DFQATT and CDR2 is SNEGSKA (reference sequence). CDR3 length equals 15 residues. V was cut by 1 base and J by 0 bases, with 11 bases left in between. The CDR3 loop reads CSARVSAPSTDTQYF. Here the CDR3 DNA reads TGCAGTGCTAGAGTCAGCGCTCCCAGCACAGATACGCAGTATTTT.

This clonotype was recorded many times. The rearrangement joins TRBV20-1 to TRBJ2-7; TRBD2 agrees at 8 bases. CDR3 size: 14 residues. Trimming at V came to 4 bases and at J to 2 bases, leaving 7 bases not matched to a gene. Germline V gene sequence: CDR1 DFQATT, CDR2 SNEGSKA (reference sequence). CDR3 loop: CSATGLARTYEQYF. CDR3 nucleotide sequence: TGCAGTGCTACAGGACTAGCCCGGACCTACGAGCAGTACTTC.

By frequency in the sample, this clonotype is medium-sized. The chain combines TRBV29-1 with TRBJ2-7; 7 bases are a match to TRBD2. The CDR3 length is 12 residues. Germline CDR1 reads SQVTM; CDR2 reads ANQGSEA. The CDR3 loop reads CTAIGGAYEQYF. CDR3 sequence (DNA): TGCACCGCGATTGGGGGGGCCTACGAGCAGTACTTC.

This clonotype was seen once. The rearrangement uses TRBV7-8 and TRBJ2-1; the D is unclear. Trimming removed 5 bases at V and 8 bases at J, with 22 bases between. Germline V gene sequence: CDR1 SGHVS, CDR2 FQNEAQ. The CDR3 consists of 16 residues. Written as DNA, the CDR3 is TGTGCCAGCAGCCTGACACCATCTCCCGCCTGGGATGAGCAGTTCTTC. This translates into CASSLTPSPAWDEQFF.

The chain couples TRBV7-8 to TRBJ2-5; 8 bases agree with TRBD2. Trimming at V came to 5 bases and at J to 5 bases, leaving 10 bases not matched to a gene. Germline V gene data show CDR1 as SGHVS and CDR2 as FQNEAQ. The CDR3 sequence is 15 residues long. The CDR3 sequence: CASSMTAGVRETQYF. The CDR3 coding sequence is TGTGCCAGCAGCATGACAGCGGGAGTCAGGGAGACCCAGTACTTC.

The chain uses TRBV7-3 and TRBJ2-7; TRBD2 might be the D (5 bases). Germline CDR1 and CDR2: SGHTA and FQGTGA. V lost 4 bases and J lost 9, with 16 bases in between. The CDR3 is 13 amino acids. CDR3 region: CASSSRSGGRQYF. The CDR3 bases are TGTGCCAGCAGCTCACGGTCAGGAGGAAGGCAGTACTTC.

On this clonotype: It is unclear where the CDR3 begins or ends on the DNA, so no DNA is shown, and the CDR3 is as TCRdb lists it. V gene TRBV11-2 combines with J gene TRBJ2-2; TRBD2, the table's D call, was not compared with the DNA. The germline V gene has CDR1 SGHAT and CDR2 FQNNGV. The CDR3 sequence runs 12 residues, both termini included. Here the CDR3 reads CASSRTSGSCFF.

The chain couples TRBV24-1 to TRBJ2-5; D assignment may be TRBD1 or TRBD2 (5 bases each). With 6 bases removed from V and 3 bases from J, the gap between germline ends came to 10 bases. The germline V gene encodes CDR1 KGHDR and CDR2 SFDVKD. The CDR3 has 13 residues. DNA of the CDR3: TGTGCCACCAGTACGGGGACCGAAGAGACCCAGTACTTC. This sequence encodes CATSTGTEETQYF.

Remarks on this clonotype: Germline is not matched at one junction end, which may reflect a read error. The chain employs TRBV10-2 and TRBJ2-1; 14 positions agree with TRBD2. CDR3 length: 15 residues. The V gene's germline CDR1 is WSHSY and CDR2 SAAADI. CDR3 protein: CASSATGLAGVEQFF. The CDR3 nucleotides are TGTGCCAGCAGCGCAACGGGACTAGCGGGAGTTGAGCAGTTCTTC.

The chain uses TRBV20-1 and TRBJ1-4, with D possibly being TRBD1 (5 bases). The CDR3 is made up of 16 amino acids. Deletions cut 2 bases from V and 5 bases from J, with 18 bases between. The germline CDR1 and CDR2 sequences are DFQATT and SNEGSKA (reference sequence). CDR3 nucleotides: TGCAGTGCTAGAAGACGGGGGACTGGGTCGAATGAAAAACTGTTTTTT. Translating gives CSARRRGTGSNEKLFF.

The V call is TRBV19, the J call TRBJ1-5, with TRBD1 as a possible D gene (5 bases). The CDR3 length is 13 residues. V dropped 10 bases and J dropped 7 bases, with 17 bases sitting between them. The V gene's germline CDR1 is LNHDA and CDR2 SQIVND (reference sequence). The CDR3 sequence: CATVGRVNQPQHF. CDR3 DNA sequence: TGTGCCACCGTTGGCAGGGTGAACCAGCCCCAGCATTTT.

This clonotype came up once. The V call is TRBV25-1, the J call TRBJ2-2; tentatively, D is TRBD2 (6 bases). The germline CDR1 and CDR2 sequences are MGHDK and SYGVNS. V was pared by 3 bases and J by 4 bases, with 12 bases between. The CDR3 covers 15 residues. As DNA, the CDR3 is TGTGCCAGCAGTGAGCGGGAAGGCGCCACCGGGGAGCTGTTTTTT. Protein product: CASSEREGATGELFF.